The subject of this entry is one T cell receptor beta chain. What it recognizes is unknown. This specimen belongs to a study of Tregs in tolerant kidney transplant recipients. General study points: Biological reproducibility was not directly addressed in this study. Expanding Tregs on activated donor B cells appeared to best identify donor-specific TCRbeta clones. Findings come from small patient numbers and require larger validation.

Measured with immunoSEQ multiplex PCR; TCRdb has only the in-frame clones, and not every one. This table holds 200,000 to 300,000 clones, 80% to 85% found once. Trimming left V 5 bases short and J 12 bases short, with 14 bases between. Germline CDR1 MNHNS, CDR2 SASEGT. This CDR3 has 12 residues. Thawed PBMCs were FACS-sorted into unstimulated CD4+CD25+CD127- regulatory T cells, CD4+CD25- non-regulatory cells, CD4 and CD8 cells. Source material: CD4+ T cells from blood. The chain recombines TRBV6-1 with TRBJ2-1; D perhaps matches TRBD2 (6 bases). This TCR came from a human donor in good health. CDR3 nucleotides: TGTGCCAGCAGTTTAGCGGCCCTCGGGCAGTTCTTC. Its protein product is CASSLAALGQFF.